The 22 T cell receptor beta chains below all came from one sample that was sequenced in a study of shared clonotypes between healthy human individuals. CD45RO-negative cells were positively selected for CCR7, leaving out terminally differentiated effector memory CD45RA+ cells. Sequenced by immunoSEQ multiplex PCR; TCRdb stores in-frame clones only, minus some. The table shows about 750,000 clones, with 92% occurring only once. Sequencing was performed on naive CD8+ T cells sorted from blood. The receptors come from a man aged 25-45 years in good health.

This sequence joins TRBV7-6 and TRBJ2-7; D remains ambiguous. V lost 1 base and J lost 6, with 10 bases in between. The CDR3 has 13 residues. Looked up from germline, CDR1 is SGHVS and CDR2 is FNYEAQ. CDR3 residues: CASSLETVGEQYF. The CDR3 DNA reads as TGTGCCAGCAGCTTAGAAACGGTCGGCGAGCAGTACTTC.

This chain links TRBV27 with TRBJ2-1, with unresolved D. V shed 0 bases and J shed 0 bases, with 9 bases lying between them. Germline CDR1 MNHEY, CDR2 SMNVEV (reference sequence). The CDR3 loop spans 16 amino acids. For the CDR3, the DNA is TGTGCCAGCAGTTTATCAACCCCAAGCTCCTACAATGAGCAGTTCTTC. As protein: CASSLSTPSSYNEQFF.

Concerning this clone: Other nucleotide sequences in the sample specify the same CDR3. The chain couples TRBV4-3 to TRBJ2-7; 14 bases agree with TRBD2. The CDR3 sequence is 15 residues long. Germline V gene sequence: CDR1 LGHNA, CDR2 YSLEER. Trimming at V came to 4 bases and at J to 3 bases, leaving 2 bases not matched to a gene. The CDR3 region has the DNA TGCGCCAGCAGCCCAGGACTAGCGGGAGGCTACGAGCAGTACTTC. The encoded protein is CASSPGLAGGYEQYF.

The chain is built from TRBV27 and TRBJ1-1; D call uncertain. Germline CDR1 MNHEY, CDR2 SMNVEV (reference sequence). The CDR3 sequence is 13 residues long. V lost 6 bases, J lost 3 bases, and 11 bases lay in between. The CDR3 coding sequence is TGTGCCAGCAGGGTTTTAAGGTACACTGAAGCTTTCTTT. Translating it yields CASRVLRYTEAFF.

The chain carries TRBV11-2 and TRBJ2-7; D unclear. Per germline, CDR1 SGHAT and CDR2 FQNNGV. Trimming left V 3 bases short and J 4 bases short, with 7 bases between. This CDR3 is built from 12 residues. In DNA form, the CDR3 reads TGTGCCAGCAGCTTTAGTTGGTACGAGCAGTACTTC. This gives the protein CASSFSWYEQYF.

This chain joins TRBV11-2 and TRBJ1-5; D is perhaps TRBD1 (5 bases). In germline, CDR1 is SGHAT, CDR2 FQNNGV. Trimming took 2 bases from V and 7 from J, leaving 15 bases between them. CDR3 length equals 15 residues. The CDR3 spells CASSLSRGGNQPQHF. CDR3 DNA: TGTGCCAGCAGCTTATCGAGGGGCGGAAACCAGCCCCAGCATTTT.

This chain uses TRBV7-2 with TRBJ2-3; 8 bases are a match to TRBD2. Germline trimming cut 1 base from V and 0 bases from J; bases unmatched to any gene: 6. Germline values: CDR1 SGHTA, CDR2 FQGNSA. This CDR3 region has 17 residues. The CDR3 reads CASSLVLAGPSTDTQYF. The CDR3 DNA is TGTGCCAGCAGCTTAGTTCTAGCGGGCCCTAGCACAGATACGCAGTATTTT.

As concerns this clone: Other DNA sequences in this specimen translate into the identical CDR3. This chain links TRBV11-2 with TRBJ2-1, with no clear D. The CDR3 is made up of 12 amino acids. With 1 base removed from V and 5 bases from J, the gap between germline ends came to 3 bases. Germline CDR1 SGHAT, CDR2 FQNNGV. The CDR3 DNA is TGTGCCAGCAGCTTAGGGAACAATGAGCAGTTCTTC. The encoded protein is CASSLGNNEQFF.

The chain employs TRBV27 and TRBJ1-2; D is ambiguous. Germline V gene sequence: CDR1 MNHEY, CDR2 SMNVEV (reference sequence). The CDR3 consists of 13 residues. Trimming removed 4 bases from V and 4 bases from J, with 10 bases in between. CDR3 coding DNA: TGTGCCAGCAGTTCCTTAGCGGGCTATGGCTACACCTTC. It translates to CASSSLAGYGYTF.

This rearrangement joins TRBV4-1 to TRBJ2-5; D might be TRBD1 (7 bases). The germline gives CDR1 MGHRA, CDR2 YSYEKL. V lost 8 bases and J lost 5, with 24 bases in between. This CDR3 comprises 16 residues. CDR3 nucleotide sequence: TGCGCCAGCCGCGGGCAGGTGCCCTCAGGGGGGGAGACCCAGTACTTC. Translated: CASRGQVPSGGETQYF.

With respect to this clone: Since a much larger clone is just one base distant, this may be a read error. The V and J genes are TRBV2 and TRBJ2-7, with 7 bases fitting TRBD1. V gave up 6 bases and J gave up 3 bases; unmatched junction bases: 2. The CDR3 covers 12 residues. The germline gives CDR1 SNHLY, CDR2 FYNNEI. The CDR3 spells CASRGQFYEQYF. Here the CDR3 DNA reads TGTGCCAGCAGGGGACAGTTCTACGAGCAGTACTTC.

The V and J genes are TRBV9 and TRBJ1-4; TRBD1 is a possible D gene (5 bases). The CDR3 is made up of 13 amino acids. Germline V gene data show CDR1 as SGDLS and CDR2 as YYNGEE. Trimming took 4 bases from V and 8 from J, leaving 12 bases between them. The CDR3 DNA follows: TGTGCCAGCAGCCTCAGGGACGGCGAAAAACTGTTTTTT. Translating it yields CASSLRDGEKLFF. Looking up the rest from reference TRBV9 and TRBJ1-4 gives the full variable domain: DSGVTQTPKHLITATGQRVTLRCSPRSGDLSVYWYQQSLDQGLQFLIQYYNGEERAKGNILERFSAQQFPDLHSELNLSSLELGDSALYFCASSLRDGEKLFFGSGTQLSVL.

The chain recombines TRBV4-1 with TRBJ2-1; 8 positions agree with TRBD2. Germline values: CDR1 MGHRA, CDR2 YSYEKL. V lost 4 bases and J lost 2; bases outside the gene matches: 7. The CDR3 is 16 residues long. The CDR3 is CASSPRTGGAYNEQFF. CDR3 DNA sequence: TGCGCCAGCAGCCCGAGGACGGGAGGGGCCTACAATGAGCAGTTCTTC.

The chain recombines TRBV28 with TRBJ2-4; maybe TRBD1 (6 bases). The CDR3 sequence is 13 residues long. Germline CDR1 reads MDHEN; CDR2 reads SYDVKM. Between the trimmed V and J ends, which lost 5 bases and 9 bases, there was a span of 14 bases. The CDR3 bases are TGTGCCAGCAGTACACAGGGAGCGGCCATTCAGTACTTC. Its translation is CASSTQGAAIQYF.

CDR3 sequence reads: CASSITGGRPGELFF. In nucleotides, the CDR3 is TGTGCCAGTAGTATTACTGGGGGTCGCCCCGGGGAGCTGTTTTTT. The gene calls are TRBV19 and TRBJ2-2; D may be TRBD1 or TRBD2 (5 bases each). CDR1 and CDR2 (germline): LNHDA, SQIVND (reference sequence). This CDR3 is 15 amino acids long. Trimming took 3 bases from V and 6 from J, leaving 14 bases between them.

The chain uses TRBV10-2 and TRBJ2-1, with 8 bases matching TRBD2. This CDR3 is 13 amino acids long. With 8 bases clipped from V and 2 bases from J, the junction kept 2 bases outside the gene matches. Germline-derived CDR1 and CDR2 are WSHSY and SAAADI. CDR3 loop: CASRSGTYNEQFF. DNA for the CDR3: TGCGCCAGCCGTAGCGGGACCTACAATGAGCAGTTCTTC.

This rearrangement joins TRBV28 to TRBJ2-7; D possibly uses TRBD1 or TRBD2 (6 bases each). V lost 11 bases and J lost 4, with 39 bases in between. The V gene's germline CDR1 is MDHEN and CDR2 SYDVKM. The CDR3 spans 20 residues. The CDR3 protein is CAFGGRIPKNRVGPVYEQYF. CDR3 sequence (DNA): TGTGCCTTTGGGGGGAGAATACCCAAGAACAGGGTCGGACCTGTTTACGAGCAGTACTTC. The complete variable domain, with remaining parts taken from reference TRBV28 and TRBJ2-7, reads DVKVTQSSRYLVKRTGEKVFLECVQDMDHENMFWYRQDPGLGLRLIYFSYDVKMKEKGDIPEGYSVSREKKERFSLILESASTNQTSMYLCAFGGRIPKNRVGPVYEQYFGPGTRLTVT.

The chain couples TRBV9 to TRBJ2-7; 9 bases agree with TRBD1. This CDR3 region has 15 residues. Germline V gene data show CDR1 as SGDLS and CDR2 as YYNGEE. Germline trimming cut 4 bases from V and 6 bases from J; bases unmatched to any gene: 11. The CDR3, as DNA: TGTGCCAGCAGCTGGGGACAGGGATCAATTGCCGAGCAGTACTTC. As protein: CASSWGQGSIAEQYF.

This clone was picked up one time. The rearrangement joins TRBV7-2 to TRBJ1-1; D remains unclear. Germline CDR1 is SGHTA and CDR2 is FQGNSA. The ends were cut back, 2 bases at V and 0 bases at J, with 10 bases in the middle. The CDR3 length is 15 residues. The CDR3 is CASSLTTEMNTEAFF. The CDR3, as DNA: TGTGCCAGCAGCTTAACAACGGAAATGAACACTGAAGCTTTCTTT.

The V and J genes are TRBV10-3 and TRBJ2-1; 7 bases fit TRBD2. Germline assignment: CDR1 ENHRY and CDR2 SYGVKD. CDR3 size: 16 residues. The CDR3 DNA sequence: TGTGTCGCCAGCGGGACGGACACCTCCTACAATGAGTTGCAGTTCTTC. Amino acids: CVASGTDTSYNELQFF.

This sequence joins TRBV5-8 and TRBJ2-7, with 13 bases aligning to TRBD2. This CDR3 is built from 19 residues. Germline V gene lookup returns CDR1 SGHTS and CDR2 YDEGEE. The V and J ends lost 2 bases and 3 bases, in that order; junction bases with no gene match: 14. CDR3 amino acids: CASSFELAGGGFRFYEQYF. The CDR3 DNA reads TGTGCCAGCAGCTTTGAACTAGCGGGAGGGGGGTTTCGATTCTACGAGCAGTACTTC.

Points on this clone: The same CDR3 arises from other DNA sequences in this sample as well. J is TRBJ2-1 and V is TRBV4-1; D gene uncertain. The CDR3 totals 14 residues. Germline CDR1 is MGHRA and CDR2 is YSYEKL. The germline V and J ends were trimmed by 1 base and 3 bases, with 7 bases remaining between them. In DNA, the CDR3 is TGCGCCAGCAGCCAAGGTGGCGGCTACAATGAGCAGTTCTTC. It translates to CASSQGGGYNEQFF.